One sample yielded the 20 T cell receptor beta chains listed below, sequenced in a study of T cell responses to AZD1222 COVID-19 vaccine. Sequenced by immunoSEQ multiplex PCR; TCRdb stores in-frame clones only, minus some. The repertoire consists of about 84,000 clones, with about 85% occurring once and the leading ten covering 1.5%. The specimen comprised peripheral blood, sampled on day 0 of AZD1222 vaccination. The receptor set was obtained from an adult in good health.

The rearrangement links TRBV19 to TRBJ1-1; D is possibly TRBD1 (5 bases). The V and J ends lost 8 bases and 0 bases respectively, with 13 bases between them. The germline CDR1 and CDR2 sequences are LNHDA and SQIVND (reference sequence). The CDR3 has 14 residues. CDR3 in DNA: TGTGCCAGTGGGGACCGGGTTATGAACACTGAAGCTTTCTTT. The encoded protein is CASGDRVMNTEAFF.

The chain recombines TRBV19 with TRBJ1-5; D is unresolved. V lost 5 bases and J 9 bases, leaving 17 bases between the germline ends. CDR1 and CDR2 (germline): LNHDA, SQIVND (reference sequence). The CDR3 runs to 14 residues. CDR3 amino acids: CASSPDGRGRPQHF. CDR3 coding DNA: TGTGCCAGTAGTCCGGACGGGCGAGGCAGGCCCCAGCATTTT. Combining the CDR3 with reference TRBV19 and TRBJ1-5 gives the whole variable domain DGGITQSPKYLFRKEGQNVTLSCEQNLNHDAMYWYRQDPGQGLRLIYYSQIVNDFQKGDIAEGYSVSREKKESFPLTVTSAQKNPTAFYLCASSPDGRGRPQHFGDGTRLSIL.

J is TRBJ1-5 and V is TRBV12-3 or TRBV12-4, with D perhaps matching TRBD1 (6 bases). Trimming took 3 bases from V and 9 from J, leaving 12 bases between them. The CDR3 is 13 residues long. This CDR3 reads CASSFDRSGPQHF. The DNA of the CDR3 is TGTGCCAGCAGTTTCGACAGGTCGGGGCCCCAGCATTTT.

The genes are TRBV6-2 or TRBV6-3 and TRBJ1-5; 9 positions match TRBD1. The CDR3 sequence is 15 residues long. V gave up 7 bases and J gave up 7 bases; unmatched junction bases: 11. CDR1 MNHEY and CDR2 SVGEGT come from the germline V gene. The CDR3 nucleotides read TGTGCCAGCAACCCCTGGCGGGACAGGGAACAGCCCCAGCATTTT. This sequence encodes CASNPWRDREQPQHF.

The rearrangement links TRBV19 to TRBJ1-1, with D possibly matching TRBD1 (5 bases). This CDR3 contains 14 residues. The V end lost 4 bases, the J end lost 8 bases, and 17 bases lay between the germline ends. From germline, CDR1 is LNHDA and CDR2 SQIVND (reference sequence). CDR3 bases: TGTGCCAGTAGTACCATCGGGACCAAGGACGAAGCTTTCTTT. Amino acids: CASSTIGTKDEAFF.

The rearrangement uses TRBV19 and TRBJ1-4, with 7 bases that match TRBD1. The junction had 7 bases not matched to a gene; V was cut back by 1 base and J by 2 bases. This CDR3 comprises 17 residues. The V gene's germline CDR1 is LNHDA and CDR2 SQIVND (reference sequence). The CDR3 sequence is CASSIVGRGITNEKLFF. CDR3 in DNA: TGTGCCAGTAGTATAGTTGGCAGGGGGATCACTAATGAAAAACTGTTTTTT.

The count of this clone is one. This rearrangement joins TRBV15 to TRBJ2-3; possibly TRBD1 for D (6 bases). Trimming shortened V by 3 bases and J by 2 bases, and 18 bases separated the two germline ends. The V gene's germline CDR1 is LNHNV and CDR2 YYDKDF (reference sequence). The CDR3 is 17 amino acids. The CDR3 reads CATSSPLRDRSTDTQYF. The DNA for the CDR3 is TGTGCCACCAGCAGCCCCCTCCGAGACAGGTCCACAGATACGCAGTATTTT.

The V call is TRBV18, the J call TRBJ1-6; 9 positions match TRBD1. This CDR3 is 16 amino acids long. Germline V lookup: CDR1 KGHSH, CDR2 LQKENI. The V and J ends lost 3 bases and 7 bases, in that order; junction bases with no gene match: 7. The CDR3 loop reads CASSPLQTGGNSPLHF. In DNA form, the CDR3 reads TGTGCCAGCTCACCGCTTCAGACAGGGGGGAATTCACCCCTCCACTTT.

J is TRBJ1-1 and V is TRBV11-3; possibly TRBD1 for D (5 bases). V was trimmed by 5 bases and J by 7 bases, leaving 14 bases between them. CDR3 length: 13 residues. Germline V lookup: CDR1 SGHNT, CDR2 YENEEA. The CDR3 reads CASSLSGGDEAFF. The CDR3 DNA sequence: TGTGCCAGCAGCCTTTCGGGGGGGGATGAAGCTTTCTTT. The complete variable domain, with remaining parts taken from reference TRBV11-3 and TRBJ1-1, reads EAGVVQSPRYKIIEKKQPVAFWCNPISGHNTLYWYLQNLGQGPELLIRYENEEAVDDSQLPKDRFSAERLKGVDSTLKIQPAELGDSAVYLCASSLSGGDEAFFGQGTRLTVV.

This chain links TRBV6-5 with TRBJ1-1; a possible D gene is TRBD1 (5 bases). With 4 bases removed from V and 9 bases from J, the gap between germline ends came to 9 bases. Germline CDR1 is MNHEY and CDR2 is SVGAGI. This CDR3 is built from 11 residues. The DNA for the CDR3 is TGTGCCAGCAGTTCTTCAGGGAAAGCTTTCTTT. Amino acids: CASSSSGKAFF.

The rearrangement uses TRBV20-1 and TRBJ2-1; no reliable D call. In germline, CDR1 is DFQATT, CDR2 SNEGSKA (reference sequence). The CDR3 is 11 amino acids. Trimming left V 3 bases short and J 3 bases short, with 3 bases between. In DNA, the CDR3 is TGCAGTGCTAGGGGCTACAATGAGCAGTTCTTC. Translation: CSARGYNEQFF.

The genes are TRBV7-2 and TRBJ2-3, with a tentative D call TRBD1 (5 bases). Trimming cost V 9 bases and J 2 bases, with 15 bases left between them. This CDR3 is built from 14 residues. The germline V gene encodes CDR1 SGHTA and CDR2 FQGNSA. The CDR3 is CASAGRTNTDTQYF. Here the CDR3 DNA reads TGTGCCAGTGCCGGGCGGACAAACACAGATACGCAGTATTTT.

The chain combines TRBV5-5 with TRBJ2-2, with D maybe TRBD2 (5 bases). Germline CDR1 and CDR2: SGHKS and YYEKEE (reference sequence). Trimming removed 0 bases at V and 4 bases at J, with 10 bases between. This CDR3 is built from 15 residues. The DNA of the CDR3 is TGTGCCAGCAGCTTGGGGGGAGTACTCACCGGGGAGCTGTTTTTT. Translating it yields CASSLGGVLTGELFF.

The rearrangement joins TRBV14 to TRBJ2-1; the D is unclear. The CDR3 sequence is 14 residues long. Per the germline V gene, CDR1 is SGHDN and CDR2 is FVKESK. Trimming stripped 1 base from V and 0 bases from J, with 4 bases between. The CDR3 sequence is CASSQAGSYNEQFF. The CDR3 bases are TGTGCCAGCAGCCAAGCCGGCTCCTACAATGAGCAGTTCTTC.

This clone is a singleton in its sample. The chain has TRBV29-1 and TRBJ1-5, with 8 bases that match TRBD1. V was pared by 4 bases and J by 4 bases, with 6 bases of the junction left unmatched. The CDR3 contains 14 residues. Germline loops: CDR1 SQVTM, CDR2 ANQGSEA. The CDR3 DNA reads TGCAGCGTTGTGGTAACAGGGGGGAATCAGCCCCAGCATTTT. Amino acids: CSVVVTGGNQPQHF.

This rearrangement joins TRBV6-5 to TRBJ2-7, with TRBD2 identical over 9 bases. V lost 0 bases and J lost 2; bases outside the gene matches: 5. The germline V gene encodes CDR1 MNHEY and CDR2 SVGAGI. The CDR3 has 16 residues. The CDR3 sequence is CASSYSPLAGTYEQYF. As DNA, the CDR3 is TGTGCCAGCAGTTACTCTCCGCTAGCGGGAACCTACGAGCAGTACTTC.

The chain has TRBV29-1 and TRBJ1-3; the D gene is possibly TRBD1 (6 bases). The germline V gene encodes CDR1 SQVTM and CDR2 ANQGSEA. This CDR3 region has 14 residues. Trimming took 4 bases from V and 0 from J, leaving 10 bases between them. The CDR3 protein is CSVGGQNSGNTIYF. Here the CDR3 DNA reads TGCAGCGTTGGGGGGCAGAACTCTGGAAACACCATATATTTT.

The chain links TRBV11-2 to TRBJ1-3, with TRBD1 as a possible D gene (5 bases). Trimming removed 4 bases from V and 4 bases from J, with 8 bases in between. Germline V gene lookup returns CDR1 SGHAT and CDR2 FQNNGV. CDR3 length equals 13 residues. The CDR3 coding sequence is TGTGCCAGCAGCTCGGGGGTCGGAAACACCATATATTTT. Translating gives CASSSGVGNTIYF.

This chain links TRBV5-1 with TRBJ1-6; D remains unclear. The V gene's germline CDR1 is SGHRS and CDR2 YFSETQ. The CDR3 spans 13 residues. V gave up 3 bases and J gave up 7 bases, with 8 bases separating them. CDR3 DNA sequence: TGCGCCAGCAGCTCTGTACGAAATTCACCCCTCCACTTT. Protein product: CASSSVRNSPLHF.

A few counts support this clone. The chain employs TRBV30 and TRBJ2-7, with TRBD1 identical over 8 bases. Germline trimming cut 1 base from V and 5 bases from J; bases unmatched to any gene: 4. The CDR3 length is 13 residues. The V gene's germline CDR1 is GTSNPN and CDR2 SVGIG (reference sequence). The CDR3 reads CAWSGQGNHEQYF. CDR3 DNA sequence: TGTGCCTGGAGTGGACAGGGGAACCACGAGCAGTACTTC.